This T cell receptor beta chain was documented in a study of blood T cell repertoires in COVID-19. Study as a whole: Acute and convalescent COVID-19 specimens originated in the United States, Italy and Spain. PBMCs, B-cell-depleted T cells, or T cells provided the cDNA or gDNA that made up the material.

Original processing notes: By means of reference gene primer amplification, nucleated cell counts were estimated. The data were produced by immunoSEQ multiplex PCR, yet TCRdb's version contains in-frame clones alone and is incomplete. V, J and clone size were drawn from that table, and D and trimming were deduced from the DNA. The top ten clones hold about 7% of a sample with tens of thousands of clones, about 89% of them seen once. The sequence was obtained from a woman aged 55-70 years with active or convalescent COVID-19. Sequenced sample: peripheral blood.

For the CDR3, the DNA is TGTGCCAGCATTTCCCGGGACACGCCTTTTGATGGCTACACCTTC. It codes for CASISRDTPFDGYTF. The rearrangement links TRBV6-5 to TRBJ1-2, with a tentative D call TRBD1 (6 bases). Deletions cut 7 bases from V and 6 bases from J, with 21 bases between. Germline CDR1 MNHEY, CDR2 SVGAGI. The CDR3 is 15 amino acids.